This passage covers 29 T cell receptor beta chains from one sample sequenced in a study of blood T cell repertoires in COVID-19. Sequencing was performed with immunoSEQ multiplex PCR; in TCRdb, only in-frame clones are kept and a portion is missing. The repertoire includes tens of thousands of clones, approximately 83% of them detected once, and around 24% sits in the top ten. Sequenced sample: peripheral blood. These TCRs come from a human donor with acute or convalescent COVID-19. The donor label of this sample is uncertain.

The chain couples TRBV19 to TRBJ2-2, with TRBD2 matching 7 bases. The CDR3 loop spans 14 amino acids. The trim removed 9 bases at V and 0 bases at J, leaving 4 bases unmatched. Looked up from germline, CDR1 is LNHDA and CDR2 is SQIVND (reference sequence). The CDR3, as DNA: TGTGCCAGCAAGGGACTATCGAACACCGGGGAGCTGTTTTTT. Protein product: CASKGLSNTGELFF.

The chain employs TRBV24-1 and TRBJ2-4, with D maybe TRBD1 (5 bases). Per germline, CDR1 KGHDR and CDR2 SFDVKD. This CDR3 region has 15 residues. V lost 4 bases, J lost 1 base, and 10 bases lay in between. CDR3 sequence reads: CATSEAGSAKNIQYF. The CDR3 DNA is TGTGCCACCAGTGAGGCAGGGTCCGCCAAAAACATTCAGTACTTC.

CDR3 in DNA: TGTGCCAGCAGTCGACGACAGGGGGCGACTCCTGGTGACTATGGCTACACCTTC. This encodes CASSRRQGATPGDYGYTF. The V call is TRBV28, the J call TRBJ1-2; 10 positions agree with TRBD1. The CDR3 loop spans 18 amino acids. Germline CDR1 MDHEN, CDR2 SYDVKM. V was clipped by 5 bases and J by 3 bases; unmatched bases: 15.

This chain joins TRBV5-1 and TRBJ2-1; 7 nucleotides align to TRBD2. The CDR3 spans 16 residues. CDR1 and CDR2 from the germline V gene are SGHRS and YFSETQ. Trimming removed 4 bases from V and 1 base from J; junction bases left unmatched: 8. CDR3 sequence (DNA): TGCGCCAGCAGCCTTGGACTAGTCGGGTCCTACAATGAGCAGTTCTTC. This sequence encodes CASSLGLVGSYNEQFF.

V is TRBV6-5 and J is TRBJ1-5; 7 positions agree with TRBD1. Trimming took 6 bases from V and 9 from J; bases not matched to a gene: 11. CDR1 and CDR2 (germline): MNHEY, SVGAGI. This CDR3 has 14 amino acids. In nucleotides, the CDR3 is TGTGCCAGCAGCACGGGACAGTCCGATCGGCCCCAGCATTTT. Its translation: CASSTGQSDRPQHF.

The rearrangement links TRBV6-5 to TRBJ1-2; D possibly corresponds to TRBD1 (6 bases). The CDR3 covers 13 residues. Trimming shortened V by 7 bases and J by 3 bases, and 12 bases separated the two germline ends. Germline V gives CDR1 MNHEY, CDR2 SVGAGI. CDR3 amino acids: CASIQGRDYGYTF. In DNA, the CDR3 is TGTGCCAGCATACAGGGCCGGGACTATGGCTACACCTTC.

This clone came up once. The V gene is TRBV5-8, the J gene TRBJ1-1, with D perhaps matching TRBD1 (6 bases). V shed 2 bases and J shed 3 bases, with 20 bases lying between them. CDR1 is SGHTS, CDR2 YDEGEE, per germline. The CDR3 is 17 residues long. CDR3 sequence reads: CASSLPTGKGADTEAFF. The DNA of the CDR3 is TGTGCCAGCAGCTTACCGACAGGAAAAGGCGCCGACACTGAAGCTTTCTTT.

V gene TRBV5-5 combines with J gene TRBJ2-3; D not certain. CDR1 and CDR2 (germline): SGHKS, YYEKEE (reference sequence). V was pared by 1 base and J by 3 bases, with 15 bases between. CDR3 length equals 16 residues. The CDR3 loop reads CASSLSAGPPTDTQYF. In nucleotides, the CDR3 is TGTGCCAGCAGCTTGAGCGCCGGTCCTCCGACAGATACGCAGTATTTT.

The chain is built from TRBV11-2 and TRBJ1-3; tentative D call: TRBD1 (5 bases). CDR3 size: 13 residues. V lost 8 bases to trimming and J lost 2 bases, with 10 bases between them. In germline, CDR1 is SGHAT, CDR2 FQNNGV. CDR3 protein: CASLGAAGNTIYF. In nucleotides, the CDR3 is TGTGCCAGCCTAGGGGCCGCTGGAAACACCATATATTTT.

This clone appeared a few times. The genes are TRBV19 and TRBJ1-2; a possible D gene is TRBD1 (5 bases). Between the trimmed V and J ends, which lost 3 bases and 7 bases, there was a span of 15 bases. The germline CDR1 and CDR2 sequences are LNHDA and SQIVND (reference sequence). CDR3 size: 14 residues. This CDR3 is CASSISDTGSGYTF. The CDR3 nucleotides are TGTGCCAGTAGTATCTCGGACACCGGGAGTGGCTACACCTTC.

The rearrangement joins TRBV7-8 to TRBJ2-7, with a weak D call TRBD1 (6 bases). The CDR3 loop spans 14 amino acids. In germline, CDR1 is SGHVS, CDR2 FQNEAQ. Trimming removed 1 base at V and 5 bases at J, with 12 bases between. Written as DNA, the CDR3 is TGTGCCAGCAGCTTAGAGGGGGATTTGGACGAGCAGTACTTC. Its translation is CASSLEGDLDEQYF.

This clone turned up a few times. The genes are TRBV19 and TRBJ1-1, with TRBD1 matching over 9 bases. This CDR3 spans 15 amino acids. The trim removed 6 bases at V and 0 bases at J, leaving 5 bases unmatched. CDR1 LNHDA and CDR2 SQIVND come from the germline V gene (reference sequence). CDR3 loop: CASSGQGWMNTEAFF. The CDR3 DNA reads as TGTGCCAGTAGCGGACAGGGGTGGATGAACACTGAAGCTTTCTTT.

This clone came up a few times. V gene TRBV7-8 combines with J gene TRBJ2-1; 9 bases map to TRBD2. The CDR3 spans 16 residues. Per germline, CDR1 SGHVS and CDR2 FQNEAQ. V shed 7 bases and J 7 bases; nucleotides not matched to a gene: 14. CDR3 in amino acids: CASTHIRLAEINEQFF. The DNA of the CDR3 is TGTGCCAGCACCCACATAAGACTAGCGGAGATTAATGAGCAGTTCTTC.

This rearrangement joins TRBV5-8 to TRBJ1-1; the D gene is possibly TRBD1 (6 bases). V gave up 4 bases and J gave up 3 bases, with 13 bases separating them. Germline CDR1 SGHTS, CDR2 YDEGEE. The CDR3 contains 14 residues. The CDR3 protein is CASSKGGGYTEAFF. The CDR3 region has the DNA TGTGCCAGCAGCAAAGGGGGGGGTTACACTGAAGCTTTCTTT.

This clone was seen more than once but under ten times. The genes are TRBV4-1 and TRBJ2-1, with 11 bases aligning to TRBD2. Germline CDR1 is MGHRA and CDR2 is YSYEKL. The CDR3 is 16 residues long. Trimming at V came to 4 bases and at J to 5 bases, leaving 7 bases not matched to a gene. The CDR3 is CASSRAGLADDNEQFF. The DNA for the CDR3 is TGCGCCAGCAGCCGCGCGGGACTAGCGGATGACAATGAGCAGTTCTTC.

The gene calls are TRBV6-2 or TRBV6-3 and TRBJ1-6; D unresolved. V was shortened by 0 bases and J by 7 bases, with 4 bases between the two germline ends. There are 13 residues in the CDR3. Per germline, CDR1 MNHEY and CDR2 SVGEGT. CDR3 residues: CASSYSENSPLHF. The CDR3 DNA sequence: TGTGCCAGCAGTTACTCGGAGAATTCACCCCTCCACTTT.

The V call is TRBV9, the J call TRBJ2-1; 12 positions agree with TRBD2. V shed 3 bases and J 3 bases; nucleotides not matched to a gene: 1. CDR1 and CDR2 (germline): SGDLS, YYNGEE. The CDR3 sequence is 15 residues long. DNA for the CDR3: TGTGCCAGCAGCGCGACTAGCGGGAGCTACAATGAGCAGTTCTTC. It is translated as CASSATSGSYNEQFF.

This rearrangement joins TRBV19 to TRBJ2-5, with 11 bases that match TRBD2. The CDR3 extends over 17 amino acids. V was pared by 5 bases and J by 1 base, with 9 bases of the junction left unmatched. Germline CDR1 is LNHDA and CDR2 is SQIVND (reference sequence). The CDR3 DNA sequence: TGTGCCAGTAGTTCGCGACTAGCGGGAAGACTCCAAGAGACCCAGTACTTC. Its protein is CASSSRLAGRLQETQYF.

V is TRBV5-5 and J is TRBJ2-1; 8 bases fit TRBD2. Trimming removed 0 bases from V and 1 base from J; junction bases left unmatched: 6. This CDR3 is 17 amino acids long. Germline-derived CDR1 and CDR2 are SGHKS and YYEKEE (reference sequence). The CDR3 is CASSLEWRGESYNEQFF. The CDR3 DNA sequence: TGTGCCAGCAGCTTGGAGTGGCGGGGGGAGTCCTACAATGAGCAGTTCTTC. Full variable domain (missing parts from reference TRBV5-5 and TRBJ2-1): DAGVTQSPTHLIKTRGQQVTLRCSPISGHKSVSWYQQVLGQGPQFIFQYYEKEERGRGNFPDRFSARQFPNYSSELNVNALLLGDSALYLCASSLEWRGESYNEQFFGPGTRLTVL.

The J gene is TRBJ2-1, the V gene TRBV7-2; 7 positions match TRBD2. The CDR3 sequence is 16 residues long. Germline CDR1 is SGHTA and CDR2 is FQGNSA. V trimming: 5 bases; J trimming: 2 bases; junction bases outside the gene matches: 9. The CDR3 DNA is TGTGCCAGCAGCCGTAGTGGGGGGGACCCCTACAATGAGCAGTTCTTC. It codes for CASSRSGGDPYNEQFF.

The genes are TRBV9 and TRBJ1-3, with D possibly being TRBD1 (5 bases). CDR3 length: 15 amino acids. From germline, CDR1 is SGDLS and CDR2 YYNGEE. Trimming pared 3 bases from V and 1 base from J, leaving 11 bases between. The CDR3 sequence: CASSAMGGSGNTIYF. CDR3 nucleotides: TGTGCCAGCAGCGCCATGGGGGGATCTGGAAACACCATATATTTT.

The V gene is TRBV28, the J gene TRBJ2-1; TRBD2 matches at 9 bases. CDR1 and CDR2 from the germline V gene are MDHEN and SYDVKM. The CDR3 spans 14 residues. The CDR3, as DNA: TGTGCTTCGAGCGGACTAGCGAGGAACAATGAGCAGTTCTTC. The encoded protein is CASSGLARNNEQFF.

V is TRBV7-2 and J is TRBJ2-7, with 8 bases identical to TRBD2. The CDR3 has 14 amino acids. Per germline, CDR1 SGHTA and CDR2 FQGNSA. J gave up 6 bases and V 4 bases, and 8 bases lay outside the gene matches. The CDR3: CASSSGLASGEQYF. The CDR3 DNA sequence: TGTGCCAGCAGCTCAGGACTAGCTTCGGGCGAGCAGTACTTC.

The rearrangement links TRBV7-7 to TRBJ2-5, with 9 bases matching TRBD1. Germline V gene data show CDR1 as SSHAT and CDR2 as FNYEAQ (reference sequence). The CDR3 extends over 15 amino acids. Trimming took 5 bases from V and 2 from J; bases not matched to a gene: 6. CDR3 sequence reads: CASSVGTGKQETQYF. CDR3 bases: TGTGCCAGCAGCGTCGGGACAGGGAAACAAGAGACCCAGTACTTC. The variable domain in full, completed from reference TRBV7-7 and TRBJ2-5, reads GAGVSQSPRYKVTKRGQDVTLRCDPISSHATLYWYQQALGQGPEFLTYFNYEAQPDKSGLPSDRFSAERPEGSISTLTIQRTEQRDSAMYRCASSVGTGKQETQYFGPGTRLLVL.

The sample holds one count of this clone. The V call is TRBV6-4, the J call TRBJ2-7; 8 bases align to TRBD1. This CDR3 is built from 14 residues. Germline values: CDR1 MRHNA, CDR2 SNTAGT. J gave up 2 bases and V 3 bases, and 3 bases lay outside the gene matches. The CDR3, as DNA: TGTGCCAGCAGTGAGACAGGGGCAACCTACGAGCAGTACTTC. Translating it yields CASSETGATYEQYF.

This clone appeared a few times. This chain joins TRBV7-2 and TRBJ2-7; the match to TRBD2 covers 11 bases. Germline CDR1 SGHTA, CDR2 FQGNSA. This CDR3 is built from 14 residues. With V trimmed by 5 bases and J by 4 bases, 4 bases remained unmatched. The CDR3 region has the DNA TGTGCCAGCAGCCCCGGGACTAGCGGATACGAGCAGTACTTC. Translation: CASSPGTSGYEQYF.

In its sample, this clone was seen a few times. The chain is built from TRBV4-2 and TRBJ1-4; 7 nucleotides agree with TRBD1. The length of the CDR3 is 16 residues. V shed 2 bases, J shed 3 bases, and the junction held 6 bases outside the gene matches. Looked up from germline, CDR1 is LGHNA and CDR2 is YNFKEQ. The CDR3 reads CASSQSGRGANEKLFF. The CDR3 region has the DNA TGTGCCAGCAGCCAAAGTGGCAGGGGGGCTAATGAAAAACTGTTTTTT.

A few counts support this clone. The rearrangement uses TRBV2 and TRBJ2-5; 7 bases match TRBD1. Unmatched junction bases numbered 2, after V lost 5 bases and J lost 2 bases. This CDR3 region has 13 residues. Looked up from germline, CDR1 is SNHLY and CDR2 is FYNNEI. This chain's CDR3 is CASSRDRQETQYF. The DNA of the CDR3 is TGTGCCAGCAGTCGGGACAGACAAGAGACCCAGTACTTC.

CDR3 region: CASSDSKNYGYTF. As DNA, the CDR3 is TGTGCCAGCTCGGACAGCAAGAACTATGGCTACACCTTC. V usage is TRBV28 and J usage is TRBJ1-2; weak D call: TRBD1 (6 bases). The CDR3 extends over 13 amino acids. Per the germline V gene, CDR1 is MDHEN and CDR2 is SYDVKM. The V end lost 8 bases, the J end lost 2 bases, and 12 bases lay between the germline ends.